This record covers a single T cell receptor beta chain. This specimen comes from a study of blood T cell repertoires in COVID-19. Profiled with immunoSEQ multiplex PCR; TCRdb holds only in-frame clones, not every one. Of over 70,000 clones in the sample, roughly 82% are singletons; the top ten hold roughly a tenth. This CDR3 has 16 residues. Per the germline V gene, CDR1 is KGHDR and CDR2 is SFDVKD. V was cut by 1 base and J by 1 base, with 13 bases left in between. The sample was peripheral blood. The sequence was obtained from a man aged 55-75 years with acute or convalescent COVID-19. The V gene is TRBV24-1, the J gene TRBJ2-7; maybe TRBD1 (6 bases). The DNA for the CDR3 is TGTGCCACCAGTGATTTATCCAGGGGAGTATCCTACGAGCAGTACTTC. Translation gives CATSDLSRGVSYEQYF.